One sample yielded the 30 T cell receptor beta chains listed below, sequenced in a study of chemoradiotherapy in HPV16-positive cancers. The protocol was immunoSEQ multiplex PCR, while the TCRdb copy is restricted to in-frame clones and leaves out a portion. This sample has about 25,000 clones; 90% to 95% occur once, and the top ten carry 22%. The sample in question was blood, obtained from a patient who underwent chemoradiotherapy. The receptors stem from a human donor with HPV-associated anogenital cancer.

This clone was seen a few times. This rearrangement joins TRBV28 to TRBJ1-1, with unresolved D. V was shortened by 3 bases and J by 2 bases, with 1 base between the two germline ends. CDR3 length: 11 amino acids. CDR1 and CDR2 from the germline V gene are MDHEN and SYDVKM. CDR3 DNA: TGTGCCAGCAGTTTTAACACTGAAGCTTTCTTT. This translates into CASSFNTEAFF.

V gene TRBV28 combines with J gene TRBJ1-3; D is unresolved. This CDR3 is built from 15 residues. Germline V lookup: CDR1 MDHEN, CDR2 SYDVKM. V shed 8 bases and J shed 0 bases, with 14 bases lying between them. As DNA, the CDR3 is TGTGCCAGCGTTCGGACTTCCCCCTCTGGAAACACCATATATTTT. Residues: CASVRTSPSGNTIYF.

The genes are TRBV6-5 and TRBJ2-3; 7 positions agree with TRBD1. This CDR3 contains 15 residues. The trim removed 6 bases at V and 2 bases at J, leaving 8 bases unmatched. Looked up from germline, CDR1 is MNHEY and CDR2 is SVGAGI. The CDR3 reads CASSPGTVATDTQYF. The CDR3 nucleotides are TGTGCCAGCAGCCCGGGGACAGTAGCCACAGATACGCAGTATTTT.

The V call is TRBV11-2, the J call TRBJ2-7; TRBD1 agrees at 7 bases. CDR1 is SGHAT and CDR2 is FQNNGV in the germline V gene. V lost 3 bases, J lost 6 bases, and 11 bases stayed unmatched. This CDR3 is 15 amino acids long. CDR3 DNA: TGTGCCAGCAGCTTTTTGACAGGGTTTGCTGGCGAGCAGTACTTC. As protein: CASSFLTGFAGEQYF.

This rearrangement joins TRBV19 to TRBJ2-3; 12 bases are shared with TRBD2. The CDR3 covers 19 residues. CDR1 and CDR2 (germline): LNHDA, SQIVND (reference sequence). V gave up 5 bases and J gave up 4 bases; unmatched junction bases: 16. The CDR3 nucleotides are TGTGCCAGTAGTTCAGCCCCACGGAAACTAGCGGGGGGCCCAGATACGCAGTATTTT. Translating gives CASSSAPRKLAGGPDTQYF.

The gene calls are TRBV19 and TRBJ2-3, with TRBD2 identical over 9 bases. V gave up 5 bases and J gave up 1 base; unmatched junction bases: 10. CDR1 and CDR2 (germline): LNHDA, SQIVND (reference sequence). The CDR3 extends over 17 amino acids. This CDR3 reads CASSFDVAGAGTDTQYF. CDR3 nucleotide sequence: TGTGCCAGTAGTTTCGACGTAGCGGGAGCGGGCACAGATACGCAGTATTTT.

V gene TRBV5-1 combines with J gene TRBJ2-3, with TRBD1 matching over 7 bases. The CDR3 spans 15 residues. CDR1 is SGHRS, CDR2 YFSETQ, per germline. Trimming removed 2 bases from V and 2 bases from J; junction bases left unmatched: 5. The CDR3 spells CASSFTGQTTDTQYF. CDR3 nucleotides: TGCGCCAGCAGCTTTACGGGACAGACCACAGATACGCAGTATTTT.

J is TRBJ2-1 and V is TRBV5-1; 7 bases fit TRBD2. With 3 bases clipped from V and 7 bases from J, the junction kept 4 bases outside the gene matches. This CDR3 has 13 residues. Germline-derived CDR1 and CDR2 are SGHRS and YFSETQ. The CDR3 is CASSYRTSNEQFF. CDR3 sequence (DNA): TGCGCCAGCAGCTACAGGACTAGTAATGAGCAGTTCTTC.

The J gene is TRBJ2-3, the V gene TRBV25-1, with a possible D match to TRBD1 (6 bases). Germline-derived CDR1 and CDR2 are MGHDK and SYGVNS. There are 15 residues in the CDR3. Trimming cost V 7 bases and J 5 bases, with 19 bases left between them. The CDR3 DNA is TGTGCCAGCAAAAGGACAGACACCGGGGAAGATACGCAGTATTTT. This gives the protein CASKRTDTGEDTQYF.

The chain joins TRBV28 to TRBJ2-7; possibly TRBD2 for D (6 bases). Germline CDR1 and CDR2: MDHEN and SYDVKM. The CDR3 totals 15 residues. Trimming left V 2 bases short and J 2 bases short, with 13 bases between. The CDR3 DNA is TGTGCCAGCAGTTTAAGGAGGGGACCGCCCTACGAGCAGTACTTC. Translated, it gives CASSLRRGPPYEQYF.

This clone was detected once. The gene calls are TRBV6-6 and TRBJ1-5, with D perhaps matching TRBD1 (5 bases). Germline assignment: CDR1 MNHNY and CDR2 SVGAGI (reference sequence). V gave up 3 bases and J gave up 0 bases, with 9 bases separating them. This CDR3 contains 15 residues. The CDR3 nucleotides read TGTGCCAGCAGTTATGCAGGGTATAGCAATCAGCCCCAGCATTTT. Encoded protein: CASSYAGYSNQPQHF.

This chain uses TRBV10-3 with TRBJ2-2; D perhaps matches TRBD1 (5 bases). Germline assignment: CDR1 ENHRY and CDR2 SYGVKD. The CDR3 is made up of 15 amino acids. V was pared by 6 bases and J by 0 bases, with 11 bases between. Here the CDR3 DNA reads TGTGCCATCAGAGATTTGACAGCGAACACCGGGGAGCTGTTTTTT. It is translated as CAIRDLTANTGELFF.

The chain carries TRBV29-1 and TRBJ1-5; D is possibly TRBD1 (6 bases). Trimming shortened V by 3 bases and J by 2 bases, and 20 bases separated the two germline ends. CDR1 SQVTM and CDR2 ANQGSEA come from the germline V gene. The CDR3 is made up of 17 amino acids. The DNA for the CDR3 is TGCAGCGTTGAGGCTCGCGGGGGGCGTGGGGGCAATCAGCCCCAGCATTTT. It yields the protein CSVEARGGRGGNQPQHF.

This chain joins TRBV18 and TRBJ2-5; TRBD2 matches 8 bases. Per germline, CDR1 KGHSH and CDR2 LQKENI. The junction had 8 bases not matched to a gene; V was cut back by 4 bases and J by 7 bases. This CDR3 spans 14 amino acids. The CDR3 DNA is TGTGCCAGCTCACTGGGACTAGACAAGAGGACCCAGTACTTC. This sequence encodes CASSLGLDKRTQYF.

The chain recombines TRBV9 with TRBJ1-2, with D possibly being TRBD1 (6 bases). The CDR3 consists of 16 residues. Between the trimmed V and J ends, which lost 0 bases and 8 bases, there was a span of 20 bases. Germline values: CDR1 SGDLS, CDR2 YYNGEE. This CDR3 reads CASSVEGGRGATGYTF. DNA of the CDR3: TGTGCCAGCAGCGTAGAAGGAGGTCGGGGGGCGACCGGCTACACCTTC.

The rearrangement joins TRBV6-6 to TRBJ2-7; either TRBD1 or TRBD2 may supply D (5 bases each). This CDR3 region has 14 residues. The ends were cut back, 4 bases at V and 6 bases at J, with 16 bases in the middle. Germline V gene sequence: CDR1 MNHNY, CDR2 SVGAGI (reference sequence). CDR3 bases: TGTGCCAGCAGTTTTTCCGGGACCCCCGGCGAGCAGTACTTC. As protein: CASSFSGTPGEQYF.

The chain links TRBV5-4 to TRBJ2-7; possibly TRBD2 for D (6 bases). The germline V gene encodes CDR1 SGHNT and CDR2 YYREEE (reference sequence). This CDR3 contains 18 residues. V lost 4 bases to trimming and J lost 3 bases, with 26 bases between them. The CDR3 reads CASSRKLAFIPSYYEQYF. DNA of the CDR3: TGTGCCAGCAGCCGCAAACTAGCTTTCATTCCGTCTTACTACGAGCAGTACTTC. The entire variable domain, with the rest obtained from reference TRBV5-4 and TRBJ2-7, is as follows: ETGVTQSPTHLIKTRGQQVTLRCSSQSGHNTVSWYQQALGQGPQFIFQYYREEENGRGNFPPRFSGLQFPNYSSELNVNALELDDSALYLCASSRKLAFIPSYYEQYFGPGTRLTVT.

The chain is built from TRBV11-2 and TRBJ1-1; D is unclear. The CDR3 totals 13 residues. Germline V CDR1 and CDR2: SGHAT, FQNNGV. Between the trimmed V and J ends, which lost 3 bases and 3 bases, there was a span of 8 bases. This CDR3 reads CASSFGLDTEAFF. The CDR3 DNA reads TGTGCCAGCAGCTTCGGGTTGGACACTGAAGCTTTCTTT. Variable domain in full (rest from reference TRBV11-2 and TRBJ1-1): EAGVAQSPRYKIIEKRQSVAFWCNPISGHATLYWYQQILGQGPKLLIQFQNNGVVDDSQLPKDRFSAERLKGVDSTLKIQPAKLEDSAVYLCASSFGLDTEAFFGQGTRLTVV.

V and J are TRBV9 and TRBJ1-3; 7 nucleotides agree with TRBD1. CDR3 length: 14 amino acids. The trim removed 4 bases at V and 2 bases at J, leaving 3 bases unmatched. Germline V lookup: CDR1 SGDLS, CDR2 YYNGEE. The CDR3 nucleotides read TGTGCCAGCAGCCCTGGGACAGCTGGAAACACCATATATTTT. Its translation is CASSPGTAGNTIYF.

The rearrangement uses TRBV10-1 and TRBJ1-3; D perhaps matches TRBD1 (5 bases). V lost 0 bases and J 4 bases, leaving 16 bases between the germline ends. The CDR3 is 17 amino acids. CDR1 WNHNN and CDR2 SYGVQD come from the germline V gene (reference sequence). CDR3 in DNA: TGCGCCAGCAGTGAGTCTTTGGAGGGGTTATCAGGAAACACCATATATTTT. Residues: CASSESLEGLSGNTIYF.

This chain links TRBV28 with TRBJ1-5; a possible D gene is TRBD1 (5 bases). V shed 7 bases and J shed 8 bases, with 12 bases lying between them. The CDR3 has 12 residues. Germline loops: CDR1 MDHEN, CDR2 SYDVKM. The DNA of the CDR3 is TGTGCCAGCACAGGCAGGGTAAAGCCCCAGCATTTT. Translation: CASTGRVKPQHF.

CDR3 DNA: TGTGCCATCAGTGACGGACAGGGGGTCGTCGGGGAGCTGTTTTTT. This translates into CAISDGQGVVGELFF. The chain recombines TRBV10-3 with TRBJ2-2, with 10 bases aligning to TRBD1. The ends lost 3 bases at V and 7 bases at J; junction bases unmatched: 5. This CDR3 comprises 15 residues. Germline CDR1 ENHRY, CDR2 SYGVKD.

The J gene is TRBJ1-4, the V gene TRBV30; possible D gene TRBD1, 5 bases. The V gene's germline CDR1 is GTSNPN and CDR2 SVGIG (reference sequence). V dropped 0 bases and J dropped 5 bases, with 10 bases sitting between them. This CDR3 region has 14 residues. The CDR3 loop is CAWSVGSGNEKLFF. The CDR3, as DNA: TGTGCCTGGAGTGTAGGTTCAGGGAATGAAAAACTGTTTTTT.

The genes are TRBV5-1 and TRBJ1-1; D is uncertain. The CDR3 has 14 amino acids. V lost 0 bases to trimming and J lost 8 bases, with 14 bases between them. Germline CDR1 and CDR2: SGHRS and YFSETQ. CDR3 DNA sequence: TGCGCCAGCAGCTTGGTTGTCAGCTCGACAGAAGCTTTCTTT. Encoded protein: CASSLVVSSTEAFF. Full variable domain (outside the CDR3, taken from reference TRBV5-1 and TRBJ1-1): KAGVTQTPRYLIKTRGQQVTLSCSPISGHRSVSWYQQTPGQGLQFLFEYFSETQRNKGNFPGRFSGRQFSNSRSEMNVSTLELGDSALYLCASSLVVSSTEAFFGQGTRLTVV.

The rearrangement joins TRBV13 to TRBJ2-7; 9 bases are a match to TRBD1. V lost 4 bases and J lost 3; bases outside the gene matches: 4. The CDR3 runs to 14 residues. Looked up from germline, CDR1 is PRHDT and CDR2 is FYEKMQ (reference sequence). CDR3 DNA sequence: TGTGCCAGCAGCTCTGGACAGGGGAACTACGAGCAGTACTTC. Translated, it gives CASSSGQGNYEQYF.

V and J are TRBV5-6 and TRBJ2-1; a weak D match, TRBD2 (5 bases). The germline V gene encodes CDR1 SGHDT and CDR2 YYEEEE. This CDR3 has 15 residues. Trimming removed 4 bases at V and 4 bases at J, with 15 bases between. The CDR3 loop is CASSRYGVNYNEQFF. Here the CDR3 DNA reads TGTGCCAGCAGCCGGTACGGGGTTAATTACAATGAGCAGTTCTTC.

The V call is TRBV5-1, the J call TRBJ2-1; D possibly corresponds to TRBD2 (6 bases). CDR3 length: 15 amino acids. Germline V CDR1 and CDR2: SGHRS, YFSETQ. The V gene lost 0 bases and the J gene lost 7 bases, with 14 bases spanning the gap. The CDR3 DNA sequence: TGCGCCAGCAGCTTGGACGGCCCCCGGGGGAATGAGCAGTTCTTC. It codes for CASSLDGPRGNEQFF. Drawing the rest from reference TRBV5-1 and TRBJ2-1, the complete variable domain is KAGVTQTPRYLIKTRGQQVTLSCSPISGHRSVSWYQQTPGQGLQFLFEYFSETQRNKGNFPGRFSGRQFSNSRSEMNVSTLELGDSALYLCASSLDGPRGNEQFFGPGTRLTVL.

This rearrangement joins TRBV5-1 to TRBJ1-4; D may be TRBD1 (5 bases). This CDR3 is built from 17 residues. The germline CDR1 and CDR2 sequences are SGHRS and YFSETQ. V lost 0 bases and J 3 bases, leaving 15 bases between the germline ends. The CDR3 bases are TGCGCCAGCAGCTTGGGAACTTCAGGGCTGGCTAATGAAAAACTGTTTTTT. Translated, it gives CASSLGTSGLANEKLFF.

The gene calls are TRBV2 and TRBJ2-7; D perhaps matches TRBD2 (5 bases). Trimming removed 7 bases from V and 0 bases from J, with 16 bases in between. Germline lookup yields CDR1 SNHLY and CDR2 FYNNEI. The CDR3 sequence is 15 residues long. The CDR3 DNA follows: TGTGCCAGCATGCCGGCCGGGATCGACTCCTACGAGCAGTACTTC. This sequence encodes CASMPAGIDSYEQYF.

V gene TRBV2 combines with J gene TRBJ2-1, with 7 bases aligning to TRBD1. V gave up 9 bases and J gave up 7 bases; unmatched junction bases: 6. The CDR3 has 12 residues. Germline values: CDR1 SNHLY, CDR2 FYNNEI. CDR3 coding DNA: TGTGCCAGAGGACAGGACTTTAATGAGCAGTTCTTC. Its translation: CARGQDFNEQFF.